This T cell receptor beta chain comes out of a study of CD8+ T cells in alopecia areata. Findings of the study overall: Because of a solitary nonresponder, the connection of baseline CD8+ expansion to response stays uncertain.

Details on this clone: Its matching antigen is unknown.

Extracted RNA was reverse transcribed, and the resulting cDNA served as sequencing template. TCRdb's copy holds only in-frame clones and misses some; the assay was immunoSEQ multiplex PCR. The table includes 150,000 to 200,000 clones, about three fifths detected once. The CDR3 extends over 14 amino acids. Trimming removed 6 bases at V and 1 base at J, with 15 bases between. Germline V gene lookup returns CDR1 SQVTM and CDR2 ANQGSEA. The treatment: oral pan-JAK inhibitor, 5-10 mg twice daily. Lesional scalp punch biopsies and peripheral blood were collected from alopecia areata patients. This TCR derives from a human donor with alopecia areata. The sample consisted of CD4+ T cells sorted from blood, taken at week 24, from a patient treated with tofacitinib. The chain employs TRBV29-1 and TRBJ1-1; no definite D call. The CDR3 region has the DNA TGCAGCGTCCCTGGGCCCCGGAGGAACACTGAAGCTTTCTTT. This encodes CSVPGPRRNTEAFF.